This paragraph covers one T cell receptor beta chain sequence. Some 100 million PBMCs per unsorted sample were used for genomic DNA. This sample was included in a study of shared clonotypes between healthy human individuals. Sequencing was at deep level. Original analysis: Filtering differed, since immunoSEQ gave only junction sequences and no quality scores. Assay: immunoSEQ multiplex PCR; the TCRdb copy retains only in-frame clones and omits some. V and J calls plus clone size are reproduced from that table; the DNA served to infer D and trimming. The table has 450,000 to 500,000 clones, 60% to 80% seen once. J gave up 0 bases and V 6 bases, and 16 bases lay outside the gene matches. CDR1 and CDR2 from the germline V gene are MDHEN and SYDVKM. This CDR3 has 19 residues.

This chain connects TRBV28 to TRBJ2-1; 8 bases are shared with TRBD1. The sample consisted of PBMCs. This receptor was identified in a middle-aged woman in good health. Some clones in this sample may be carry-over from other donors' samples. Here the CDR3 DNA reads TGTGCCAGCAGGGTGGACAGGGTCCGCGAGGGGGGCTCCTACAATGAGCAGTTCTTC. Its translation: CASRVDRVREGGSYNEQFF.